This TCR beta chain comes out of a study of blood T cell repertoires in COVID-19. Looking at the study overall: Italy, Spain and the United States were the sources of the convalescent and acute COVID-19 samples. Sample material is recorded as cDNA or gDNA derived from T cells, B-cell-depleted T cells, or PBMCs.

Per the authors' pipeline: Estimates of nucleated cell counts were drawn from the amplification of reference gene primers. Generated by immunoSEQ multiplex PCR, the TCRdb table keeps only in-frame clones and is missing some. The V and J calls and clone size come from that table; D and trimming were worked out from the DNA. This sample has approximately 170,000 clones, with more than 85% found just once. Germline CDR1 reads SGHAT; CDR2 reads FQDESV (reference sequence). This CDR3 has 13 residues. V was clipped by 9 bases and J by 6 bases, with 14 bases between them. In its sample, this clone was seen once.

The rearrangement links TRBV11-1 to TRBJ2-2; no clear D. This TCR came from a man younger than 45 with acute or convalescent COVID-19. The sample taken for sequencing was peripheral blood. The CDR3 region is CASGPAAAGELFF. Written as DNA, the CDR3 is TGTGCCAGTGGCCCGGCGGCGGCCGGGGAGCTGTTTTTT.